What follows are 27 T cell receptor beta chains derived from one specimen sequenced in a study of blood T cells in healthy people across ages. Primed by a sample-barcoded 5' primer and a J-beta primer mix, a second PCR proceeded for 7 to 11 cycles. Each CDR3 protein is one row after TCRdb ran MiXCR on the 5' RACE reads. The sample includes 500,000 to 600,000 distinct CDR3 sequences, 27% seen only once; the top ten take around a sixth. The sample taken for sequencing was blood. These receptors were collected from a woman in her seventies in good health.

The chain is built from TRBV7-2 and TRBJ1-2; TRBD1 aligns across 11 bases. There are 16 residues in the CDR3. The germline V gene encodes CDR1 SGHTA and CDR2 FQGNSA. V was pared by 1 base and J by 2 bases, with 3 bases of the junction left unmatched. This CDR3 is CASSLGRTGGNYGYTF. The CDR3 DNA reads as TGTGCCAGCAGCTTAGGGAGGACAGGGGGCAACTATGGCTACACCTTC.

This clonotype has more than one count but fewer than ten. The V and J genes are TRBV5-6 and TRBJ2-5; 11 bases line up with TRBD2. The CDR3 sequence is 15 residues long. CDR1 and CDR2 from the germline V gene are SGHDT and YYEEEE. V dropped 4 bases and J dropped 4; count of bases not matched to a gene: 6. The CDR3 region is CASSGSGGARETQYF. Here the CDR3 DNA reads TGTGCCAGCAGCGGTAGCGGGGGGGCTCGAGAGACCCAGTACTTC.

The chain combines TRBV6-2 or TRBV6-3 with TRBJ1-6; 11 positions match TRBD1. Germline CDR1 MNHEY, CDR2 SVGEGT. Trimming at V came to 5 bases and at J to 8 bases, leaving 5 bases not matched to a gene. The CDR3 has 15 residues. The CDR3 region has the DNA TGTGCCAGCAGTCACGGACAGGGGGCTTATTCACCCCTCCACTTT. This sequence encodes CASSHGQGAYSPLHF.

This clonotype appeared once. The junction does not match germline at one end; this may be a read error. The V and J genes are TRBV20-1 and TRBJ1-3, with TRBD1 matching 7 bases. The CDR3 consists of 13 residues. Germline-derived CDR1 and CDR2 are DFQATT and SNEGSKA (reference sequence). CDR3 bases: TGCAGTGCGGGGGACAGCTCTGGAAGCACCATATATTTT. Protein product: CSAGDSSGSTIYF.

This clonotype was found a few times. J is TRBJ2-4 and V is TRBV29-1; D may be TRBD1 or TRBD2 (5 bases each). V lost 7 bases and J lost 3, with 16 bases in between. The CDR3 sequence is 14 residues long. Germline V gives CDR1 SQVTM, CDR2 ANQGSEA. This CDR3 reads CSAAAGSVKNIQYF. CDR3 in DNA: TGCAGCGCAGCAGCAGGGAGCGTCAAAAACATTCAGTACTTC.

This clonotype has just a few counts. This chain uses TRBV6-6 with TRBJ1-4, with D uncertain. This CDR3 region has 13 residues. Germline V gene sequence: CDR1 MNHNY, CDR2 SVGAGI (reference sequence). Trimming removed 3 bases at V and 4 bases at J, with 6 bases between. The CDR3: CASSYLVNEKLFF. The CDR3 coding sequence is TGTGCCAGCAGTTATTTGGTTAATGAAAAACTGTTTTTT.

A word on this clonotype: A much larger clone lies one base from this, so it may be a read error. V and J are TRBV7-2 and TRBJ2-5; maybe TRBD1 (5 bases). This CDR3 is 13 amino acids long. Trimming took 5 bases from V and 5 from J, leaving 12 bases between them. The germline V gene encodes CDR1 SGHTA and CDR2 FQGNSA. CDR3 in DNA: TGTGCCAGCAGCACCAGGGTCCGGGAGACCCAGTACTTC. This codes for CASSTRVRETQYF.

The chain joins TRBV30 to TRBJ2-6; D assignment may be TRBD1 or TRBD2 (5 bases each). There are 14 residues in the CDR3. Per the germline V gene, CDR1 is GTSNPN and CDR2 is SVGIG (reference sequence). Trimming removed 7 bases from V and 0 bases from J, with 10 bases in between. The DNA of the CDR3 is TGTGCCTACTCAGGGAGCTCTGGGGCCAACGTCCTGACTTTC. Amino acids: CAYSGSSGANVLTF.

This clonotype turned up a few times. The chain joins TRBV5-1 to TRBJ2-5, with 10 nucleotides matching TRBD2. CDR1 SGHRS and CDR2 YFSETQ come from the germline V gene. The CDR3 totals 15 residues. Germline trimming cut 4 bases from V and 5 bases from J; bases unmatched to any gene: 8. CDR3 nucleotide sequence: TGCGCCAGCAGCCGCCTAGCGGGGGAGGGTGAGACCCAGTACTTC. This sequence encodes CASSRLAGEGETQYF.

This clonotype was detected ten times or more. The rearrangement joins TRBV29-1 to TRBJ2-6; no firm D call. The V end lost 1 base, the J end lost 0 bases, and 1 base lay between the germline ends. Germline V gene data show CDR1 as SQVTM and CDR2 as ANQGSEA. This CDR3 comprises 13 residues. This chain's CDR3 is CSVEGSGANVLTF. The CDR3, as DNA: TGCAGCGTTGAAGGCTCTGGGGCCAACGTCCTGACTTTC.

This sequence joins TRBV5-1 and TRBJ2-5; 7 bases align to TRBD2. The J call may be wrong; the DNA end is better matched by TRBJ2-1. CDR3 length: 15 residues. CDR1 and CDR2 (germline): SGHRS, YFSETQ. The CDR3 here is CASSGGGSLGNEQFF. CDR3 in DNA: TGCGCCAGCAGCGGCGGGGGTTCCCTAGGAAATGAGCAGTTCTTC.

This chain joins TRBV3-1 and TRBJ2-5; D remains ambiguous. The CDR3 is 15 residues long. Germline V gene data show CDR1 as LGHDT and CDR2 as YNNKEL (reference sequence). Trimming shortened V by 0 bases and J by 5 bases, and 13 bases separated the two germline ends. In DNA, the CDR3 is TGTGCCAGCAGCCAAGATTGGTACACTGGGGAGACCCAGTACTTC. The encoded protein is CASSQDWYTGETQYF.

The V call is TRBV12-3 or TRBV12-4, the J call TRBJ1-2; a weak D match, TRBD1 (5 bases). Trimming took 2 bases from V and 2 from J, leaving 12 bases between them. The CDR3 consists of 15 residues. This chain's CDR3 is CASSLYPGWNYGYTF. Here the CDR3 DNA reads TGTGCCAGCAGTTTATATCCAGGGTGGAACTATGGCTACACCTTC.

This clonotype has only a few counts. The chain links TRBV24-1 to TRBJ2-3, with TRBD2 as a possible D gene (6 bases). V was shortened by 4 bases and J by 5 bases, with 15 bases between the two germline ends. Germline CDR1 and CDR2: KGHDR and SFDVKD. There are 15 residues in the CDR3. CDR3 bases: TGTGCCACCAGTGACCCTAGCGCCGGGGAAGATACGCAGTATTTT. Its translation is CATSDPSAGEDTQYF.

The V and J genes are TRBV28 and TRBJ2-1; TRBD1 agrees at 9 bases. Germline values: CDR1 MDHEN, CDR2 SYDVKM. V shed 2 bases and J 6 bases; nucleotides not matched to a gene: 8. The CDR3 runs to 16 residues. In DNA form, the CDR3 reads TGTGCCAGCAGTTTACCGGGACAGGGAAGGTCCAATGAGCAGTTCTTC. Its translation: CASSLPGQGRSNEQFF.

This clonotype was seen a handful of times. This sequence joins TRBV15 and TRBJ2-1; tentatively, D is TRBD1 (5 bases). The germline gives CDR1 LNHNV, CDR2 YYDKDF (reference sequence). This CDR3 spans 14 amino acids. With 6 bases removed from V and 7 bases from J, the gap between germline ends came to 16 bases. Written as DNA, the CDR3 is TGTGCCACCAGGGCACAGGCAGGGCGGAATGAGCAGTTCTTC. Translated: CATRAQAGRNEQFF.

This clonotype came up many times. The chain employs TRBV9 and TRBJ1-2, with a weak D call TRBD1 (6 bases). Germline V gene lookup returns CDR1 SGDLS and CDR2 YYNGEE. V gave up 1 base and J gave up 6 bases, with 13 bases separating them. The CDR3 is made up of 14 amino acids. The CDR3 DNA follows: TGTGCCAGCAGCGTAAGGGCAGGGGATGATGGCTACACCTTC. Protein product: CASSVRAGDDGYTF.

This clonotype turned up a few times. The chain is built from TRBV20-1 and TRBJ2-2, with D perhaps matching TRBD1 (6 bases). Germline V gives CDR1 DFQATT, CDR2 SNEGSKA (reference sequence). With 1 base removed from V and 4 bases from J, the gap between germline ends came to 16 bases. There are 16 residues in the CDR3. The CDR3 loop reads CSARVPGTKGTGELFF. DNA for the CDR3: TGCAGTGCTAGAGTACCCGGGACAAAGGGCACCGGGGAGCTGTTTTTT.

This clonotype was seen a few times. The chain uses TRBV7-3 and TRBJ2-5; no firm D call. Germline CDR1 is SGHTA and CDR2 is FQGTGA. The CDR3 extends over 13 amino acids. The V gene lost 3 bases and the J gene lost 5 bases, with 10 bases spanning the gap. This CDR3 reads CASSFGQTETQYF. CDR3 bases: TGTGCCAGCAGCTTTGGGCAGACGGAGACCCAGTACTTC. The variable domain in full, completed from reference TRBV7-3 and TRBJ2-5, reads GAGVSQTPSNKVTEKGKYVELRCDPISGHTALYWYRQSLGQGPEFLIYFQGTGAADDSGLPNDRFFAVRPEGSVSTLKIQRTERGDSAVYLCASSFGQTETQYFGPGTRLLVL.

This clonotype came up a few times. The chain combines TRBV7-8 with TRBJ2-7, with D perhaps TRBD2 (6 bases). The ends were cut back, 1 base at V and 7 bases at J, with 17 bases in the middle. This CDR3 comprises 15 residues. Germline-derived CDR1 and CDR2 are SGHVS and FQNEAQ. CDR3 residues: CASSLVGGSPLEQYF. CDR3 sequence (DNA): TGTGCCAGCAGCTTAGTGGGGGGTTCCCCCCTGGAGCAGTACTTC.

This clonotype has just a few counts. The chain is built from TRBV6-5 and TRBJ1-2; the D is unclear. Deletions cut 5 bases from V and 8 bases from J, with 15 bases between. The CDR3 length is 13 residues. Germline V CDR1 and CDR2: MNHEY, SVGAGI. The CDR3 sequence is CASSPVWPPGYTF. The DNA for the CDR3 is TGTGCCAGCAGTCCCGTCTGGCCCCCCGGCTACACCTTC.

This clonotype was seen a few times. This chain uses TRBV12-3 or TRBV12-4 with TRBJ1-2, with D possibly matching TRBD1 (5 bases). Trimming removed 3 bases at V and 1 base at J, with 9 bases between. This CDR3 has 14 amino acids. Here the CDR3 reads CASSFGTVNYGYTF. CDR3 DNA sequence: TGTGCCAGCAGTTTCGGGACGGTTAACTATGGCTACACCTTC.

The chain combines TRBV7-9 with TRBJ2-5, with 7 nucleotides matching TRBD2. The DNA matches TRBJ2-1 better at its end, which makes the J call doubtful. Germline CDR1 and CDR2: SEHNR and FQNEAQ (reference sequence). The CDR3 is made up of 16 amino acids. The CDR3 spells CASSSPGTTTYNEQFF. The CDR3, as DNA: TGTGCCAGCAGCTCCCCCGGGACTACCACCTACAATGAGCAGTTCTTC.

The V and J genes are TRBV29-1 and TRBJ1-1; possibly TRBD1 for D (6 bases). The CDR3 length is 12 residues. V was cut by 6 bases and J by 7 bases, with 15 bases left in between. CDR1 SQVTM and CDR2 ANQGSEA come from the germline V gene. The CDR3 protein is CSVQTQGLEAFF. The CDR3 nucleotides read TGCAGCGTGCAAACCCAGGGGCTTGAAGCTTTCTTT.

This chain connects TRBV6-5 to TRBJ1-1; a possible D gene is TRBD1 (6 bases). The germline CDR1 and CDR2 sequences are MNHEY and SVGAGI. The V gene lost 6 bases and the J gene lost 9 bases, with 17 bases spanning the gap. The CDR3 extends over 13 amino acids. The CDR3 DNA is TGTGCCAGCAGCCTATACGGAGGGGGGAAAGCTTTCTTT. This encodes CASSLYGGGKAFF.

This CDR3 reads CAISEHPSKQETQYF. The CDR3 DNA sequence: TGTGCCATCAGTGAGCATCCCAGTAAACAAGAGACCCAGTACTTC. The V call is TRBV10-3, the J call TRBJ2-5, with D hard to call. CDR3 length: 15 residues. Trimming stripped 2 bases from V and 2 bases from J, with 12 bases between. CDR1 ENHRY and CDR2 SYGVKD come from the germline V gene.

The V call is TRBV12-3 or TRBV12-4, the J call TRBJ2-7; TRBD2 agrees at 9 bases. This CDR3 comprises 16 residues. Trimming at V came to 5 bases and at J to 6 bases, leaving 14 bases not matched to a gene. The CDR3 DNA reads TGTGCCAGCAGTCCGCAGACTAGCGGCTCGAGGGTCGAGCAGTACTTC. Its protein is CASSPQTSGSRVEQYF.